This T cell receptor (beta chain) was sequenced during a study of blood T cells in healthy people across ages. Between the trimmed V and J ends, which lost 7 bases and 0 bases, there was a span of 16 bases. Germline lookup yields CDR1 SNHLY and CDR2 FYNNEI. The CDR3 contains 15 residues. Alongside a J-beta primer mix, a sample-barcoded 5' primer served in a second PCR lasting roughly 7 to 12 cycles. Samples each returned at least 2.5 million CDR3-containing paired-end reads. A single record per CDR3 protein comes from TCRdb applying MiXCR to the 5' RACE reads. Counted here are about 1.6 million distinct CDR3 sequences, roughly 32% occurring once; the ten biggest clones make up about 11%.

The origin of this receptor is a woman between 25 and 40 years old in good health. Specimen: blood. This chain connects TRBV2 to TRBJ2-7, with D tentatively TRBD1 or TRBD2 (5 bases each). CDR3 DNA sequence: TGTGCCAGCATCCAGGACGGGGCACTCTCCTACGAGCAGTACTTC. Encoded protein: CASIQDGALSYEQYF.